Following are 17 T cell receptor beta chains from one sample sequenced in a study of blood T cells in healthy people across ages. Sample-barcoded 5' priming and a J-beta primer mix drove a second PCR of roughly 6 to 12 cycles. TCRdb independently ran MiXCR on the 5' RACE reads; one entry per CDR3 protein. Here the sample spans approximately 800,000 distinct CDR3 sequences, about 62% being singletons. Source material: blood. Receptor source: a man aged 30 to 39 in good health.

V and J are TRBV12-3 or TRBV12-4 and TRBJ2-1, with TRBD2 identical over 7 bases. V lost 6 bases and J lost 8; bases outside the gene matches: 13. This CDR3 has 15 amino acids. The CDR3 loop is CASRSTSARIYEQFF. CDR3 nucleotides: TGTGCCAGCAGGTCCACTAGCGCAAGGATCTATGAGCAGTTCTTC.

The chain links TRBV6-5 to TRBJ2-3, with D perhaps assigned TRBD1 or TRBD2 (5 bases each). Germline CDR1 and CDR2: MNHEY and SVGAGI. The CDR3 totals 15 residues. V was clipped by 2 bases and J by 6 bases, with 15 bases between them. This chain's CDR3 is CASSYLGTNFDTQYF. In nucleotides, the CDR3 is TGTGCCAGCAGTTACCTCGGGACCAACTTCGATACGCAGTATTTT.

CDR3 sequence (DNA): TGTGCCACCAGTGATCGAAGGGAAGATACGCAGTATTTT. The encoded protein is CATSDRREDTQYF. The chain is built from TRBV24-1 and TRBJ2-3, with D unresolved. There are 13 residues in the CDR3. Looked up from germline, CDR1 is KGHDR and CDR2 is SFDVKD. Trimming left V 3 bases short and J 5 bases short, with 8 bases between.

The genes are TRBV7-6 and TRBJ1-5, with D uncertain. The V end lost 2 bases, the J end lost 6 bases, and 14 bases lay between the germline ends. Germline loops: CDR1 SGHVS, CDR2 FNYEAQ. This CDR3 spans 15 amino acids. The CDR3 nucleotides read TGTGCCAGCAGCTTATCACGGGGTCTGGGTCAGCCCCAGCATTTT. Residues: CASSLSRGLGQPQHF. Drawing the rest from reference TRBV7-6 and TRBJ1-5, the complete variable domain is GAGVSQSPRYKVTKRGQDVALRCDPISGHVSLYWYRQALGQGPEFLTYFNYEAQQDKSGLPNDRFSAERPEGSISTLTIQRTEQRDSAMYRCASSLSRGLGQPQHFGDGTRLSIL.

The chain uses TRBV27 and TRBJ2-4; D might be TRBD2 (5 bases). The J call may be in error: the DNA end matches TRBJ2-7 better. The CDR3 consists of 12 residues. Germline CDR1 is MNHEY and CDR2 is SMNVEV (reference sequence). CDR3 coding DNA: TGTGCCAGCAGGACGGGGATCGACGAGCAGTACTTC. Translated, it gives CASRTGIDEQYF.

Only a few counts were recorded for this clonotype. The chain is built from TRBV11-2 and TRBJ2-1, with TRBD1 matching over 9 bases. This CDR3 is built from 14 residues. CDR1 SGHAT and CDR2 FQNNGV come from the germline V gene. Trimming took 4 bases from V and 5 from J; bases not matched to a gene: 3. The CDR3 protein is CASSWGQGNNEQFF. The CDR3 bases are TGTGCCAGCAGCTGGGGACAGGGTAACAATGAGCAGTTCTTC.

V is TRBV10-3 and J is TRBJ2-1; D possibly corresponds to TRBD2 (6 bases). With 11 bases removed from V and 6 bases from J, the gap between germline ends came to 14 bases. The CDR3 covers 12 residues. Germline V gene data show CDR1 as ENHRY and CDR2 as SYGVKD. The chain's CDR3 is CAVLTSSNEQFF. CDR3 coding DNA: TGTGCCGTCTTAACTAGCAGCAATGAGCAGTTCTTC.

CDR3 sequence (DNA): TGTGCCAGCAGCTTAGCAGCGGGAGGGCCTCTTTCCTACAATGAGCAGTTCTTC. It yields the protein CASSLAAGGPLSYNEQFF. This chain joins TRBV7-2 and TRBJ2-1, with 10 nucleotides matching TRBD2. This CDR3 comprises 18 residues. CDR1 and CDR2 from the germline V gene are SGHTA and FQGNSA. With V trimmed by 0 bases and J by 1 base, 6 bases remained unmatched.

This clonotype turned up a few times. The V and J genes are TRBV10-3 and TRBJ1-5; 8 bases agree with TRBD1. The CDR3 covers 14 residues. With V trimmed by 2 bases and J by 6 bases, 3 bases remained unmatched. Germline V gives CDR1 ENHRY, CDR2 SYGVKD. CDR3 DNA: TGTGCCATCAGTGAGGGACAGGGTGGTCAGCCCCAGCATTTT. Translated, it gives CAISEGQGGQPQHF.

This clonotype was observed a few times. The chain employs TRBV15 and TRBJ1-4; maybe TRBD1 (5 bases). CDR3 length: 13 residues. The ends were cut back, 5 bases at V and 5 bases at J, with 9 bases in the middle. The germline V gene encodes CDR1 LNHNV and CDR2 YYDKDF (reference sequence). The chain's CDR3 is CATSVRQNEKLFF. The CDR3 region has the DNA TGTGCCACCAGCGTACGACAGAATGAAAAACTGTTTTTT. Full variable domain (missing parts from reference TRBV15 and TRBJ1-4): DAMVIQNPRYQVTQFGKPVTLSCSQTLNHNVMYWYQQKSSQAPKLLFHYYDKDFNNEADTPDNFQSRRPNTSFCFLDIRSPGLGDTAMYLCATSVRQNEKLFFGSGTQLSVL.

The chain employs TRBV25-1 and TRBJ1-3; D is undetermined. Trimming stripped 3 bases from V and 0 bases from J, with 9 bases between. CDR3 length equals 15 residues. The germline V gene has CDR1 MGHDK and CDR2 SYGVNS. The CDR3 protein is CASSDLTTSGNTIYF. The CDR3 DNA is TGTGCCAGCAGTGATCTGACAACCTCTGGAAACACCATATATTTT.

The V and J genes are TRBV6-5 and TRBJ2-3, with 8 bases matching TRBD2. The V segment lost 6 bases and the J segment 7 bases; nucleotides outside the gene matches: 9. In germline, CDR1 is MNHEY, CDR2 SVGAGI. This CDR3 has 14 residues. CDR3 nucleotides: TGTGCCAGCAGAAAGCGGGAGTCGGTAAATACGCAGTATTTT. Amino acid sequence: CASRKRESVNTQYF.

The chain carries TRBV6-6 and TRBJ2-1; D gene ambiguous. The V end was cut by 6 bases, the J end by 9 bases, with 15 bases between. Germline V gives CDR1 MNHNY, CDR2 SVGAGI (reference sequence). The CDR3 runs 13 residues. CDR3 protein: CASRVLLKAEQFF. DNA for the CDR3: TGTGCCAGCAGAGTTCTCCTCAAAGCTGAGCAGTTCTTC.

CDR3 nucleotide sequence: TGTGCCAGCCTGTGGGGCGTACAAGAGACCCAGTACTTC. Its translation is CASLWGVQETQYF. This sequence joins TRBV7-2 and TRBJ2-5, with D possibly being TRBD1 (5 bases). Germline values: CDR1 SGHTA, CDR2 FQGNSA. The CDR3 is 13 amino acids. The germline V and J ends were trimmed by 8 bases and 2 bases, with 12 bases remaining between them.

This clonotype was detected a few times. The rearrangement joins TRBV20-1 to TRBJ2-1; a possible D gene is TRBD1 (5 bases). The CDR3 is 14 amino acids. Trimming took 3 bases from V and 9 from J, leaving 18 bases between them. CDR1 and CDR2 (germline): DFQATT, SNEGSKA (reference sequence). CDR3: CSASLGPGGSEQFF. The DNA for the CDR3 is TGCAGTGCTAGTTTGGGGCCAGGTGGGTCTGAGCAGTTCTTC.

This clonotype was detected a few times. The chain uses TRBV12-3 or TRBV12-4 and TRBJ2-1, with TRBD2 matching 7 bases. V trimming: 6 bases; J trimming: 0 bases; junction bases outside the gene matches: 8. The CDR3 runs to 16 residues. DNA of the CDR3: TGTGCCAGCAGCCACTATCGCGGGGGCTCCTACAATGAGCAGTTCTTC. Translation gives CASSHYRGGSYNEQFF.

This clonotype has just a few counts. This chain uses TRBV5-1 with TRBJ2-1; D possibly corresponds to TRBD2 (6 bases). Deletions cut 2 bases from V and 8 bases from J, with 14 bases between. The germline CDR1 and CDR2 sequences are SGHRS and YFSETQ. The CDR3 is 14 amino acids. CDR3 sequence reads: CASSFTGVSDEQFF. The DNA of the CDR3 is TGCGCCAGCAGCTTTACGGGAGTCTCGGATGAGCAGTTCTTC. Filled out from reference TRBV5-1 and TRBJ2-1, the complete variable domain reads KAGVTQTPRYLIKTRGQQVTLSCSPISGHRSVSWYQQTPGQGLQFLFEYFSETQRNKGNFPGRFSGRQFSNSRSEMNVSTLELGDSALYLCASSFTGVSDEQFFGPGTRLTVL.